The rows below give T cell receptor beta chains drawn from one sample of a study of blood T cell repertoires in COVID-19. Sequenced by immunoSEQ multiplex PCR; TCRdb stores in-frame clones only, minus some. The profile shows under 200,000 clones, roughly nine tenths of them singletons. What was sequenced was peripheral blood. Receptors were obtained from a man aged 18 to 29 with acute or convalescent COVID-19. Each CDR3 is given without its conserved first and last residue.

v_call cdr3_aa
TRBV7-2 ASSVSSAGTAYEQY
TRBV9 ASSVTGFRDGYT
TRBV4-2 ASSQFSRQVLSNYGYT
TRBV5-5 ASSQETGYANTIY
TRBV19 ASSIRQGRQPQH
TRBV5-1 ASAGTGTTDTQY
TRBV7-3 ASSPRVTDTQY
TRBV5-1 ASSLVGTDYNEQF
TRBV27 ASSLDRDRAQPQH
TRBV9 ASSTGTGNSPLH
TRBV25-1 ASTYDSNEQF
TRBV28 ASSLQGSLRTEAF
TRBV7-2 ASSTGLAGGSTDTQY
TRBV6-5 ASSYLGQVPIQPQH
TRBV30 AWSVRTRTGVKETQY
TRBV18 ASSPFGGQGCI
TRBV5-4 ASSLEGQGDNEQF
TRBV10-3 AISDWTGNTEAF
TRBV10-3 AISESSSGGILYNEQF
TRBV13 ASSLAVGRTGELF
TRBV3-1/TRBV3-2 ASSQGGLAGTYNEQF
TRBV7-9 ASSLAVRSGGNEQF
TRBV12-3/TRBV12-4 ASSGDRVAEAF
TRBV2 ASSEVNRQAPVTGELF
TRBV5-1 ASRGGAEEDTQY
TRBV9 ASSANQGNTGELF
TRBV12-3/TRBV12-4 ASSLALLHEQY
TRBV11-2 ASSLNSIRNQPQH
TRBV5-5 ASSRTGGQVLTEQF
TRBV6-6 ASSYSRGTDNYGYT
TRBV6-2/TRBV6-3 ASSPGRNTQY
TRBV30 AWSPDRVGYT
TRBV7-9 ASSPLEAF
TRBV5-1 ASRGQGVADTQY
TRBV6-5 ASSYSSGSRNEQF
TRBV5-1 ASSLGPTGTETQY
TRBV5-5 ASSPDYSDTRY
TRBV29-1 SVVGQDYGYT
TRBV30 AWSTGFTEAF
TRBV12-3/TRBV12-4 ASSSSGFGPLH
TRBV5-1 ASSQDRDSYGYT
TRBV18 ASFLASANEQF
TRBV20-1 SASSPGRQGVGEQY
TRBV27 ASSSTSSVWETQY
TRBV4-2 ASSQAGGDSPLH
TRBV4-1 ASSQDAQGGYGYT
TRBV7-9 ASKPGRELLSYEQY
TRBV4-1 ASSQAGFGHSGANVLT
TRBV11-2 ASRTSGAYEQY
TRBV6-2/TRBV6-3 ASSPPSTDTQY
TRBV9 ASSVEAGGPGDTQY
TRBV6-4 ASSESVQGIDEQF
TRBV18 ASSRSPGTGSANYGYT